The rows below give T cell receptor beta chains drawn from one sample of a study of shared clonotypes between healthy human individuals. Produced via immunoSEQ multiplex PCR; TCRdb's table is partial and in-frame only. This sample carries approximately 1.4 million clones, 95% to 99% of them seen once, and the ten largest clones take 0.4% to 0.45%. Sequencing used naive CD4+ T cells sorted from blood. The receptors here all came from a man aged 30 to 39 in good health. Both conserved end residues are part of each CDR3. The D gene is left open where the match is weak.

>TRBJ2-1|.|TRBV7-6
CASSLTGLPSSYNEQFF
>TRBJ1-1|.|TRBV2
CASSDDGSTEAFF
>TRBJ2-3|TRBD2|TRBV28
CASSAQAASGSFTDTQYF
>TRBJ2-1|TRBD2|TRBV9
CASSVTLLTSGNYNEQFF
>TRBJ2-5|TRBD1|TRBV9
CASSRGPTIAETQYF
>TRBJ2-5|.|TRBV25-1
CVSRDFGETQYF
>TRBJ2-7|.|TRBV4-1
CASSQDGLVSYEQYF
>TRBJ2-7|.|TRBV7-2
CASSAQTGRTYEQYF
>TRBJ2-3|TRBD1|TRBV10-1
CASSRDRGPDTQYF
>TRBJ1-4|TRBD1|TRBV9
CASSAGTGGARDEKLFF
>TRBJ2-7|TRBD1|TRBV28
CASRKTGTGTYEQYF
>TRBJ2-7|TRBD2|TRBV19
CASSTDSGMGEQYF
>TRBJ1-1|TRBD1|TRBV9
CASSAPPRDRNTEAFF
>TRBJ1-5|TRBD1|TRBV28
CASSFPDRGIVQPQHF
>TRBJ1-3|.|TRBV18
CASSPLGLGNTIYF
>TRBJ1-3|.|TRBV15
CATSRDRVYSGNTIYF
>TRBJ2-3|TRBD2|TRBV18
CASSPGTSGPDTQYF
>TRBJ1-2|TRBD1|TRBV5-1
CASSPTSGGRGRDYGYTF
>TRBJ1-2|.|TRBV11-2
CASSLGGAYGYTF
>TRBJ1-2|TRBD1|TRBV19
CASSIKVRVGQNYGYTF
>TRBJ2-7|.|TRBV11-2
CASSLWTNYEQYF
>TRBJ1-1|TRBD1|TRBV5-1
CASSRGTGTEAFF
>TRBJ2-7|.|TRBV5-1
CASSLLGRAGYEQYF
>TRBJ2-1|.|TRBV9
CASSVGSNEQFF
>TRBJ2-7|.|TRBV5-1
CASSLGGAGNVEQYF
>TRBJ1-1|TRBD1|TRBV28
CASSSGQGDTEAFF
>TRBJ1-5|TRBD1|TRBV28
CASSLRQGYSNQPQHF
>TRBJ1-2|TRBD1|TRBV5-6
CASSETGRENYGYTF
>TRBJ2-3|.|TRBV4-1
CASSPGPASQYF
>TRBJ2-2|.|TRBV28
CASSSTANTGELFF
>TRBJ2-3|.|TRBV11-2
CASSLDRGGHTDTQYF
>TRBJ2-2|TRBD2|TRBV27
CASSWGEGPVGTGELFF
>TRBJ2-1|.|TRBV29-1
CSVEGTNYNEQFF
>TRBJ1-1|TRBD1|TRBV28
CATRQGARNTEAFF
>TRBJ2-2|.|TRBV6-6
CASCRVMNTGELFF
>TRBJ2-3|.|TRBV18
CASSPPGQSTDTQYF
>TRBJ1-2|TRBD1|TRBV7-2
CASSPGGGRAAYGYTF
>TRBJ2-1|TRBD2|TRBV9
CASSEQGLAAFNEQFF
>TRBJ2-7|TRBD2|TRBV11-2
CASSPTYRSGRAFYEQYF
>TRBJ1-5|TRBD1|TRBV9
CASSVARGRENQPQHF
>TRBJ2-7|.|TRBV6-1
CASSELKGKHSYEQYF
>TRBJ2-3|.|TRBV5-1
CASSLFIGPRGTDTQYF
>TRBJ2-7|TRBD2|TRBV7-8
CASSAGAPYEQYF
>TRBJ2-5|TRBD1|TRBV19
CASSWTGVGETQYF